These 27 T cell receptor beta chains share one sample of origin, sequenced in a study of T-cell reconstitution after alpha-beta-depleted transplantation in children. This sample's TCRbeta library carried unique molecular identifier barcodes. TCRdb recomputed calls from the PCR reads with MiXCR, one row per CDR3 protein. The repertoire includes about 980,000 distinct CDR3 sequences, roughly 29% of them detected once, and more than 25% sits in the top ten. The source material was PBMCs, mostly from graft donor cells, sampled 360 days after TCRalphabeta/CD19-depleted stem cell transplant. These receptors were taken from a boy younger than two who had a stem cell transplant for SCID, so the T cells may come from the graft donor.

The CDR3 coding sequence is TGTGCCAGCAGCCCCCGGGACACATACTCCTACGAGCAGTACTTC. It translates to CASSPRDTYSYEQYF. This chain joins TRBV12-3 or TRBV12-4 and TRBJ2-7, with D possibly being TRBD1 (6 bases). The CDR3 has 15 amino acids. V lost 6 bases, J lost 0 bases, and 15 bases lay in between.

The chain couples TRBV12-3 or TRBV12-4 to TRBJ2-1, with D perhaps matching TRBD1 or TRBD2 (6 bases each). Trimming removed 1 base at V and 6 bases at J, with 13 bases between. The CDR3 loop spans 15 amino acids. CDR3 region: CASSLGRGLGNEQFF. The CDR3 DNA is TGTGCCAGCAGTTTAGGTCGGGGGCTCGGCAATGAGCAGTTCTTC.

Note on this clonotype: With a much larger clone just one base away, this may be a read error. The chain employs TRBV5-1 and TRBJ2-2, with D possibly matching TRBD2 (5 bases). Looked up from germline, CDR1 is SGHRS and CDR2 is YFSETQ. The CDR3 is 14 residues long. The CDR3 sequence: CVSSVGLGTGELFF. The CDR3 DNA reads TGCGTCAGCAGCGTCGGACTTGGCACCGGGGAGCTGTTTTTT. Filled out from reference TRBV5-1 and TRBJ2-2, the complete variable domain reads KAGVTQTPRYLIKTRGQQVTLSCSPISGHRSVSWYQQTPGQGLQFLFEYFSETQRNKGNFPGRFSGRQFSNSRSEMNVSTLELGDSALYLCVSSVGLGTGELFFGEGSRLTVL.

V is TRBV7-3 and J is TRBJ2-5, with D possibly being TRBD2 (5 bases). Germline V gene lookup returns CDR1 SGHTA and CDR2 FQGTGA. The ends were cut back, 5 bases at V and 6 bases at J, with 19 bases in the middle. The CDR3 is 15 amino acids. DNA for the CDR3: TGTGCCAGCAGCCAGGACTCGGGGTCGCTACAGACCCAGTACTTC. This sequence encodes CASSQDSGSLQTQYF.

This clonotype was counted only a few times. The DNA of the CDR3 is TGTGCCAGCAGTTTTGTGGTCGCAAATGAGCAGTTCTTC. Its translation is CASSFVVANEQFF. The chain combines TRBV12-3 or TRBV12-4 with TRBJ2-1; D not certain. Trimming removed 3 bases at V and 7 bases at J, with 10 bases between. The CDR3 runs to 13 residues.

This chain joins TRBV20-1 and TRBJ2-1, with 7 bases identical to TRBD2. This CDR3 contains 16 residues. Germline V CDR1 and CDR2: DFQATT, SNEGSKA (reference sequence). J gave up 3 bases and V 0 bases, and 8 bases lay outside the gene matches. CDR3 coding DNA: TGCAGTGCTAGAGAAAGTAGACTAGCTGGCTACAATGAGCAGTTCTTC. Its translation: CSARESRLAGYNEQFF.

CDR3 nucleotides: TGTGCCAGCAGCCGGAGGGCCTTAATGAACACTGAAGCTTTCTTT. This codes for CASSRRALMNTEAFF. The rearrangement joins TRBV3-1 to TRBJ1-1, with D uncertain. Germline V gene sequence: CDR1 LGHDT, CDR2 YNNKEL (reference sequence). This CDR3 has 15 residues. V was pared by 4 bases and J by 0 bases, with 12 bases between.

This clonotype was counted between two and nine times. The chain is built from TRBV3-1 and TRBJ2-5; D remains unclear. V was trimmed by 6 bases and J by 1 base, leaving 6 bases between them. There are 12 residues in the CDR3. Germline V gene sequence: CDR1 LGHDT, CDR2 YNNKEL (reference sequence). CDR3 nucleotide sequence: TGTGCCAGCAGGGCAGCCCAAGAGACCCAGTACTTC. Translating it yields CASRAAQETQYF.

This clonotype has only a few counts. The rearrangement joins TRBV20-1 to TRBJ2-4, with 9 bases matching TRBD2. Germline CDR1 is DFQATT and CDR2 is SNEGSKA (reference sequence). CDR3 length: 14 amino acids. Germline trimming cut 4 bases from V and 2 bases from J; bases unmatched to any gene: 3. The CDR3 reads CSANSGGPKNIQYF. As DNA, the CDR3 is TGCAGTGCTAATAGCGGGGGACCCAAAAACATTCAGTACTTC.

The CDR3 nucleotides read TGTGCCAGCAGTTTTGGGTCGGTCAGCGGGCCTTCCTACGAGCAGTACTTC. Residues: CASSFGSVSGPSYEQYF. The V gene is TRBV27, the J gene TRBJ2-7, with a tentative D call TRBD2 (6 bases). Germline CDR1 MNHEY, CDR2 SMNVEV (reference sequence). Trimming cost V 3 bases and J 1 base, with 19 bases left between them. The CDR3 has 17 residues.

Here the CDR3 reads CASSPPGQVFSGANVLTF. The CDR3 DNA is TGTGCCAGCAGTCCCCCGGGACAGGTTTTCTCTGGGGCCAACGTCCTGACTTTC. The chain combines TRBV27 with TRBJ2-6; TRBD1 aligns across 8 bases. Germline CDR1 and CDR2: MNHEY and SMNVEV (reference sequence). The CDR3 length is 18 residues. Trimming at V came to 5 bases and at J to 0 bases, leaving 9 bases not matched to a gene.

The chain has TRBV29-1 and TRBJ2-7, with D possibly TRBD2 on 5 matching bases. Germline assignment: CDR1 SQVTM and CDR2 ANQGSEA. Trimming took off 1 base at V and 1 base at J, with 8 bases between the two ends. The CDR3 has 13 residues. The CDR3 DNA reads TGCAGCGTTGAAGCCGGGGTGTCCTACGAGCAGTACTTC. As protein: CSVEAGVSYEQYF.

A few counts support this clonotype. Written as DNA, the CDR3 is TGTGCCAGCACCCGACTAGTAACCTCCTACAATGAGCAGTTCTTC. This translates into CASTRLVTSYNEQFF. The J gene is TRBJ2-1, the V gene TRBV5-5, with D tentatively TRBD2 (6 bases). The CDR3 totals 15 residues. Trimming took off 6 bases at V and 0 bases at J, with 13 bases between the two ends. CDR1 is SGHKS and CDR2 is YYEKEE in the germline V gene (reference sequence).

This rearrangement joins TRBV11-2 to TRBJ2-5; TRBD2 agrees at 13 bases. This CDR3 has 18 residues. CDR1 is SGHAT and CDR2 is FQNNGV in the germline V gene. Unmatched junction bases numbered 11, after V lost 5 bases and J lost 2 bases. The chain's CDR3 is CASSLRTSGGTNQETQYF. CDR3 nucleotides: TGTGCCAGCAGCCTTCGGACTAGCGGGGGAACCAATCAAGAGACCCAGTACTTC.

The chain employs TRBV12-3 or TRBV12-4 and TRBJ2-3; 8 bases map to TRBD1. The CDR3 has 16 amino acids. The J segment lost 2 bases and the V segment lost 4 bases, leaving 8 bases of the junction unmatched. CDR3 amino acids: CASSSRGQGLTDTQYF. DNA of the CDR3: TGTGCCAGCAGTTCTAGAGGACAGGGCCTCACAGATACGCAGTATTTT.

This chain connects TRBV15 to TRBJ2-2; D is possibly TRBD1 (6 bases). Germline V gives CDR1 LNHNV, CDR2 YYDKDF (reference sequence). The V gene lost 1 base and the J gene lost 4 bases, with 22 bases spanning the gap. CDR3 length: 19 amino acids. As DNA, the CDR3 is TGTGCCACCAGCAGAGCACCCCTTTTCCGGACAGCTATCACCGGGGAGCTGTTTTTT. It yields the protein CATSRAPLFRTAITGELFF.

This chain uses TRBV5-1 with TRBJ1-2; D might be TRBD1 (5 bases). Trimming removed 2 bases from V and 4 bases from J, with 15 bases in between. Germline CDR1 is SGHRS and CDR2 is YFSETQ. The CDR3 is 15 amino acids. CDR3 bases: TGCGCCAGCAGCTTCGAGGGGATAACCGGCTATGGCTACACCTTC. This gives the protein CASSFEGITGYGYTF. Drawing the rest from reference TRBV5-1 and TRBJ1-2, the complete variable domain is KAGVTQTPRYLIKTRGQQVTLSCSPISGHRSVSWYQQTPGQGLQFLFEYFSETQRNKGNFPGRFSGRQFSNSRSEMNVSTLELGDSALYLCASSFEGITGYGYTFGSGTRLTVV.

This clonotype has at least ten counts. The chain joins TRBV27 to TRBJ1-1; TRBD1 is a possible D gene (5 bases). CDR1 is MNHEY, CDR2 SMNVEV, per germline (reference sequence). The germline V and J ends were trimmed by 6 bases and 9 bases, with 17 bases remaining between them. This CDR3 has 13 amino acids. CDR3 nucleotides: TGTGCCAGCAGCTGGGGACGGAGTCTGAAAGCTTTCTTT. Translated, it gives CASSWGRSLKAFF.

V usage is TRBV5-1 and J usage is TRBJ2-7; 8 bases match TRBD1. The CDR3 runs to 14 residues. Germline lookup yields CDR1 SGHRS and CDR2 YFSETQ. J gave up 6 bases and V 0 bases, and 5 bases lay outside the gene matches. This chain's CDR3 is CASSLGRTGIEQYF. CDR3 DNA: TGCGCCAGCAGCTTGGGACGGACAGGGATCGAGCAGTACTTC.

The chain is built from TRBV7-2 and TRBJ2-5; D is ambiguous. The ends were cut back, 3 bases at V and 1 base at J, with 6 bases in the middle. The CDR3 is made up of 13 amino acids. Per germline, CDR1 SGHTA and CDR2 FQGNSA. The chain's CDR3 is CASSLFVQETQYF. DNA of the CDR3: TGTGCCAGCAGCTTGTTCGTCCAAGAGACCCAGTACTTC. The entire variable domain, with the rest obtained from reference TRBV7-2 and TRBJ2-5, is as follows: GAGVSQSPSNKVTEKGKDVELRCDPISGHTALYWYRQSLGQGLEFLIYFQGNSAPDKSGLPSDRFSAERTGGSVSTLTIQRTQQEDSAVYLCASSLFVQETQYFGPGTRLLVL.

This clonotype has a handful of counts. The chain joins TRBV7-9 to TRBJ1-4; 8 bases are shared with TRBD1. The J segment lost 0 bases and the V segment lost 5 bases, leaving 5 bases of the junction unmatched. The CDR3 contains 16 residues. Looked up from germline, CDR1 is SEHNR and CDR2 is FQNEAQ (reference sequence). CDR3 DNA sequence: TGTGCCAGCAGCACGACAGGGGAGGCAACTAATGAAAAACTGTTTTTT. It codes for CASSTTGEATNEKLFF.

The chain has TRBV28 and TRBJ1-3; D remains ambiguous. The CDR3 loop spans 15 amino acids. Germline V gene sequence: CDR1 MDHEN, CDR2 SYDVKM. Trimming left V 7 bases short and J 0 bases short, with 13 bases between. CDR3 sequence reads: CASTLGGISGNTIYF. CDR3 sequence (DNA): TGTGCCAGCACCCTGGGAGGCATCTCTGGAAACACCATATATTTT.

This clonotype has just a few counts. The V call is TRBV7-6, the J call TRBJ2-7, with 7 bases fitting TRBD2. Trimming cost V 3 bases and J 6 bases; bases outside gene matches: 8. The CDR3 contains 14 residues. Germline V gene sequence: CDR1 SGHVS, CDR2 FNYEAQ. The CDR3 loop is CASSFGGGLGEQYF. Written as DNA, the CDR3 is TGTGCCAGCAGCTTTGGGGGGGGTTTGGGCGAGCAGTACTTC.

The gene calls are TRBV5-1 and TRBJ2-3, with a tentative D call TRBD2 (6 bases). The CDR3 has 15 amino acids. Trimming cost V 1 base and J 2 bases, with 11 bases left between them. Germline assignment: CDR1 SGHRS and CDR2 YFSETQ. CDR3 residues: CASSLRLVNTDTQYF. The CDR3 bases are TGCGCCAGCAGCTTGAGACTAGTGAACACAGATACGCAGTATTTT.

This clonotype was found a few times. This chain connects TRBV6-1 to TRBJ1-1, with no clear D. The length of the CDR3 is 13 residues. V was clipped by 5 bases and J by 6 bases, with 13 bases between them. Germline CDR1 and CDR2: MNHNS and SASEGT. CDR3 in DNA: TGTGCCAGCAGTAGAAGGAGAACAGCTGAAGCTTTCTTT. It encodes CASSRRRTAEAFF.

The chain recombines TRBV9 with TRBJ1-3; D remains ambiguous. Germline CDR1 reads SGDLS; CDR2 reads YYNGEE. CDR3 length equals 13 residues. The ends were cut back, 4 bases at V and 5 bases at J, with 10 bases in the middle. The chain's CDR3 is CASSNSGRNTIYF. The CDR3 DNA reads TGTGCCAGCAGCAATTCGGGCAGAAACACCATATATTTT.

This clonotype occurred a few times. V usage is TRBV12-3 or TRBV12-4 and J usage is TRBJ1-1, with D unresolved. V lost 4 bases, J lost 2 bases, and 14 bases lay in between. This CDR3 has 15 amino acids. DNA of the CDR3: TGTGCCAGCAGTTGGGCCCCTCCGAGAAACACTGAAGCTTTCTTT. Its protein product is CASSWAPPRNTEAFF.